Presented here are 24 T cell receptor beta chains from one specimen sequenced in a study of blood T cell repertoires in COVID-19. The assay was immunoSEQ multiplex PCR, and TCRdb's table has in-frame clones only and misses some. The repertoire holds 160,000 or so clones, with around 80% as singletons. Sequenced material: peripheral blood. The receptors derive from a woman in her seventies with acute or convalescent COVID-19.

The chain combines TRBV2 with TRBJ2-5, with D maybe TRBD2 (6 bases). This CDR3 contains 13 residues. Trimming left V 4 bases short and J 4 bases short, with 10 bases between. Germline CDR1 and CDR2: SNHLY and FYNNEI. The CDR3 nucleotides read TGTGCCAGCAGTGTTGGAGGGGCAGAGACCCAGTACTTC. Amino acids: CASSVGGAETQYF.

This chain links TRBV18 with TRBJ1-1; TRBD1 is a possible D gene (5 bases). V gave up 4 bases and J gave up 3 bases, with 12 bases separating them. This CDR3 region has 14 residues. Germline V gene data show CDR1 as KGHSH and CDR2 as LQKENI. The CDR3 spells CASSQQTGYTEAFF. For the CDR3, the DNA is TGTGCCAGCTCACAACAAACAGGATACACTGAAGCTTTCTTT.

The chain couples TRBV12-3 or TRBV12-4 to TRBJ2-1; D is possibly TRBD1 (6 bases). The V end lost 6 bases, the J end lost 10 bases, and 13 bases lay between the germline ends. The CDR3 consists of 12 residues. The CDR3, as DNA: TGTGCCAGCAGCCCTACTAGGGGGGAGCAGTTCTTC. It translates to CASSPTRGEQFF.

The V and J genes are TRBV6-5 and TRBJ1-2, with a tentative D call TRBD1 (5 bases). Germline V gene data show CDR1 as MNHEY and CDR2 as SVGAGI. This CDR3 spans 14 amino acids. The V end lost 3 bases, the J end lost 4 bases, and 12 bases lay between the germline ends. CDR3 nucleotides: TGTGCCAGCAGTTATTCTTCAGGGATCTATGGCTACACCTTC. Amino acids: CASSYSSGIYGYTF.

The J gene is TRBJ1-2, the V gene TRBV28; unclear D gene. V lost 5 bases, J lost 3 bases, and 4 bases lay in between. From germline, CDR1 is MDHEN and CDR2 SYDVKM. CDR3 length equals 11 residues. As DNA, the CDR3 is TGTGCCAGCAGTGGAGACTATGGCTACACCTTC. Amino acids: CASSGDYGYTF.

This chain links TRBV9 with TRBJ1-3; the match to TRBD1 covers 10 bases. The CDR3 spans 17 residues. Unmatched junction bases numbered 11, after V lost 4 bases and J lost 4 bases. Germline V gene data show CDR1 as SGDLS and CDR2 as YYNGEE. As DNA, the CDR3 is TGTGCCAGCAGCTACGCCGGGACAGGGGATTTGGGAAACACCATATATTTT. This gives the protein CASSYAGTGDLGNTIYF.

This clone appeared a single time. This chain uses TRBV2 with TRBJ2-5, with 7 nucleotides matching TRBD1. CDR3 length: 14 residues. CDR1 is SNHLY, CDR2 FYNNEI, per germline. V shed 5 bases and J 5 bases; nucleotides not matched to a gene: 8. The CDR3 bases are TGTGCCAGCAGTAAGGGGGCCAGGTCTGAGACCCAGTACTTC. Translation: CASSKGARSETQYF.

V usage is TRBV9 and J usage is TRBJ1-2, with 9 bases matching TRBD1. The germline gives CDR1 SGDLS, CDR2 YYNGEE. The V segment lost 3 bases and the J segment 8 bases; nucleotides outside the gene matches: 11. This CDR3 comprises 15 residues. This CDR3 is CASSATYRGLQGYTF. The CDR3 nucleotides are TGTGCCAGCAGCGCTACATACAGGGGGCTTCAAGGCTACACCTTC.

The rearrangement joins TRBV7-9 to TRBJ2-5, with a tentative D call TRBD2 (6 bases). Germline V gene lookup returns CDR1 SEHNR and CDR2 FQNEAQ (reference sequence). V lost 3 bases to trimming and J lost 5 bases, with 13 bases between them. The CDR3 sequence is 14 residues long. CDR3 nucleotide sequence: TGTGCCAGCAGCTTGGGAACTAGCAGTGAGACCCAGTACTTC. Translated: CASSLGTSSETQYF.

The sample holds many counts of this clone. This chain links TRBV19 with TRBJ2-7; TRBD2 aligns across 7 bases. Looked up from germline, CDR1 is LNHDA and CDR2 is SQIVND (reference sequence). CDR3 length equals 15 residues. V lost 7 bases, J lost 3 bases, and 12 bases stayed unmatched. As DNA, the CDR3 is TGTGCCAGTAAAGCCGGGGGAGGGCCTGTCTACGAGCAGTACTTC. It encodes CASKAGGGPVYEQYF.

The rearrangement joins TRBV25-1 to TRBJ2-1; D remains unclear. Germline V CDR1 and CDR2: MGHDK, SYGVNS. V was trimmed by 1 base and J by 0 bases, leaving 10 bases between them. The CDR3 sequence is 16 residues long. CDR3 region: CASSELGRRSYNEQFF. The DNA for the CDR3 is TGTGCCAGCAGTGAATTGGGCCGGCGCTCCTACAATGAGCAGTTCTTC.

This clone was detected only once. The DNA of the CDR3 is TGTGCCAGTACCGCGGGACAGCCCTATGGCTACACCTTC. This codes for CASTAGQPYGYTF. The V call is TRBV19, the J call TRBJ1-2; 7 bases agree with TRBD1. This CDR3 has 13 amino acids. Germline V lookup: CDR1 LNHDA, CDR2 SQIVND (reference sequence). Trimming removed 7 bases from V and 4 bases from J; junction bases left unmatched: 6.

The chain has TRBV18 and TRBJ2-7; 11 bases map to TRBD1. V was pared by 5 bases and J by 3 bases, with 3 bases of the junction left unmatched. The V gene's germline CDR1 is KGHSH and CDR2 LQKENI. The CDR3 totals 14 residues. The CDR3 sequence: CASSSGTGGYEQYF. The CDR3 nucleotides read TGTGCCAGCTCATCCGGGACAGGGGGCTACGAGCAGTACTTC.

V usage is TRBV30 and J usage is TRBJ2-7, with D perhaps matching TRBD2 (5 bases). From germline, CDR1 is GTSNPN and CDR2 SVGIG (reference sequence). The length of the CDR3 is 15 residues. V lost 0 bases, J lost 0 bases, and 12 bases lay in between. The chain's CDR3 is CAWSVPTTSSYEQYF. CDR3 sequence (DNA): TGTGCCTGGAGTGTACCGACCACTAGCTCCTACGAGCAGTACTTC.

The chain links TRBV5-1 to TRBJ2-1; tentatively, D is TRBD2 (5 bases). V gave up 0 bases and J gave up 1 base, with 11 bases separating them. This CDR3 spans 16 amino acids. CDR1 SGHRS and CDR2 YFSETQ come from the germline V gene. The CDR3 nucleotides are TGCGCCAGCAGCTTGGATCCCGCGGGTTCCTACAATGAGCAGTTCTTC. Its translation: CASSLDPAGSYNEQFF. The full variable domain, with the rest looked up from reference TRBV5-1 and TRBJ2-1, is KAGVTQTPRYLIKTRGQQVTLSCSPISGHRSVSWYQQTPGQGLQFLFEYFSETQRNKGNFPGRFSGRQFSNSRSEMNVSTLELGDSALYLCASSLDPAGSYNEQFFGPGTRLTVL.

A few counts support this clone. This sequence joins TRBV24-1 and TRBJ2-1, with D tentatively TRBD2 (6 bases). The germline gives CDR1 KGHDR, CDR2 SFDVKD. Trimming took 9 bases from V and 1 from J, leaving 12 bases between them. The CDR3 is 14 residues long. In DNA form, the CDR3 reads TGTGCCACCGGAGCTGCGGGATCCTACAATGAGCAGTTCTTC. The encoded protein is CATGAAGSYNEQFF.

This chain connects TRBV28 to TRBJ1-5, with D tentatively TRBD1 (6 bases). Trimming stripped 6 bases from V and 0 bases from J, with 15 bases between. CDR3 length equals 16 residues. The V gene's germline CDR1 is MDHEN and CDR2 SYDVKM. CDR3 nucleotides: TGTGCCAGCAGACCCAGGACAGCTTATAGCAATCAGCCCCAGCATTTT. It specifies CASRPRTAYSNQPQHF.

The chain combines TRBV12-3 or TRBV12-4 with TRBJ2-7, with 9 bases aligning to TRBD1. The CDR3 sequence is 12 residues long. J gave up 11 bases and V 5 bases, and 7 bases lay outside the gene matches. The CDR3 protein is CASSLARTGEYF. The DNA for the CDR3 is TGTGCCAGCAGTCTGGCGAGGACAGGGGAGTACTTC.

Written as DNA, the CDR3 is TGTGCCATCAGCACGGGACAATATAATTCACCCCTCCACTTT. Its translation: CAISTGQYNSPLHF. The chain joins TRBV10-3 to TRBJ1-6; possible D gene TRBD1, 6 bases. There are 14 residues in the CDR3. Deletions cut 6 bases from V and 4 bases from J, with 10 bases between. Looked up from germline, CDR1 is ENHRY and CDR2 is SYGVKD.

V is TRBV7-2 and J is TRBJ2-7; TRBD1 matches at 7 bases. CDR1 is SGHTA, CDR2 FQGNSA, per germline. The CDR3 runs to 15 residues. V lost 1 base, J lost 6 bases, and 9 bases stayed unmatched. The CDR3 nucleotides read TGTGCCAGCAGCTTAGTAACAGGGGCGGGCTCCGAGCAGTACTTC. Amino acid sequence: CASSLVTGAGSEQYF.

This clone has just a few counts. V and J are TRBV27 and TRBJ1-2, with 9 bases aligning to TRBD1. From germline, CDR1 is MNHEY and CDR2 SMNVEV (reference sequence). Trimming cost V 5 bases and J 4 bases; bases outside gene matches: 14. This CDR3 region has 17 residues. The CDR3 region is CASSPSRDRATLYGYTF. CDR3 DNA: TGTGCCAGCAGTCCATCCCGGGACAGGGCCACCCTCTATGGCTACACCTTC.

The chain recombines TRBV3-1 (or the pseudogene TRBV3-2) with TRBJ1-1; 9 bases fit TRBD1. CDR3 length equals 13 residues. CDR1 is LGHDT, CDR2 YNNKEL, per germline (reference sequence). J lost 5 bases, V lost 5 bases, and 3 bases had no gene match. The CDR3 is CASSTGGRTEAFF. The CDR3 DNA follows: TGTGCCAGCAGCACAGGGGGCCGGACTGAAGCTTTCTTT.

The chain is built from TRBV9 and TRBJ2-3; 10 positions match TRBD2. CDR3 size: 20 residues. Germline lookup yields CDR1 SGDLS and CDR2 YYNGEE. Trimming removed 4 bases from V and 0 bases from J; junction bases left unmatched: 17. The CDR3 region has the DNA TGTGCCAGCAGCCCAACAGATGCGCTAGCGGGAGTCACTAGCACAGATACGCAGTATTTT. This codes for CASSPTDALAGVTSTDTQYF.

This chain connects TRBV4-1 to TRBJ2-1; D is unresolved. CDR1 MGHRA and CDR2 YSYEKL come from the germline V gene. The CDR3 has 13 amino acids. V lost 0 bases and J lost 12, with 12 bases in between. The CDR3 reads CASSQDPSGLQFF. The CDR3, as DNA: TGCGCCAGCAGCCAAGATCCCTCCGGGTTGCAGTTCTTC.